Presented here are 26 T cell receptor beta chains from one specimen sequenced in a study of T cells after yellow fever vaccination. TCRdb fed the 5' RACE reads into MiXCR, producing one record per CDR3 protein. The table lists about 160,000 distinct CDR3 sequences, under 7.5% of them singletons, with roughly 2.5% in the top ten. The input for sequencing was CD4+ T cells sorted from PBMCs, taken 5 to 6 days after the first yellow fever vaccination. The receptors originated from a man aged 18 to 29 who received the YFV17D yellow fever vaccine.

This clonotype showed up many times. The rearrangement joins TRBV5-1 to TRBJ2-3, with D unresolved. The CDR3 contains 14 residues. Germline V gene data show CDR1 as SGHRS and CDR2 as YFSETQ. Deletions cut 0 bases from V and 3 bases from J, with 8 bases between. The CDR3 nucleotides read TGCGCCAGCAGCTTGGAATGGGTTACAGATACGCAGTATTTT. Its translation: CASSLEWVTDTQYF. The complete variable domain, with remaining parts taken from reference TRBV5-1 and TRBJ2-3, reads KAGVTQTPRYLIKTRGQQVTLSCSPISGHRSVSWYQQTPGQGLQFLFEYFSETQRNKGNFPGRFSGRQFSNSRSEMNVSTLELGDSALYLCASSLEWVTDTQYFGPGTRLTVL.

This clonotype was observed many times. V usage is TRBV20-1 and J usage is TRBJ2-5, with a weak D call TRBD2 (5 bases). The CDR3 extends over 12 amino acids. Deletions cut 3 bases from V and 0 bases from J, with 5 bases between. The germline gives CDR1 DFQATT, CDR2 SNEGSKA (reference sequence). Here the CDR3 DNA reads TGCAGTGCTAGCGGGAACCAAGAGACCCAGTACTTC. It is translated as CSASGNQETQYF.

The J gene is TRBJ1-6, the V gene TRBV28; the D gene is possibly TRBD1 (5 bases). The germline gives CDR1 MDHEN, CDR2 SYDVKM. V dropped 6 bases and J dropped 7 bases, with 13 bases sitting between them. The CDR3 sequence is 14 residues long. CDR3 DNA sequence: TGTGCCAGCAGAGCCCATGAGGGGAATTCACCCCTCCACTTT. This codes for CASRAHEGNSPLHF.

This clonotype was detected ten times or more. The rearrangement links TRBV7-2 to TRBJ2-7; D gene unclear. Trimming took off 0 bases at V and 0 bases at J, with 6 bases between the two ends. This CDR3 spans 14 amino acids. The germline V gene encodes CDR1 SGHTA and CDR2 FQGNSA. The CDR3 coding sequence is TGTGCCAGCAGCTTAGCGGCTAGCTCCTACGAGCAGTACTTC. Translation: CASSLAASSYEQYF.

The sample holds a few counts of this clonotype. V gene TRBV24-1 combines with J gene TRBJ2-3; TRBD2 might be the D (6 bases). The CDR3 contains 16 residues. V lost 0 bases and J 3 bases, leaving 12 bases between the germline ends. Germline lookup yields CDR1 KGHDR and CDR2 SFDVKD. The CDR3 nucleotides are TGTGCCACCAGTGATTTGGCGGGAAAGGCAACAGATACGCAGTATTTT. The encoded protein is CATSDLAGKATDTQYF.

This clonotype came up a few times. V is TRBV20-1 and J is TRBJ2-7, with TRBD2 matching 8 bases. J lost 2 bases, V lost 6 bases, and 12 bases had no gene match. The CDR3 consists of 15 residues. Germline values: CDR1 DFQATT, CDR2 SNEGSKA (reference sequence). DNA for the CDR3: TGCAGTGCCCAGCCTAGCGGACTAGCAACCTACGAGCAGTACTTC. Its translation: CSAQPSGLATYEQYF.

This clonotype showed up many times. This chain links TRBV6-2 or TRBV6-3 with TRBJ1-5; unclear D gene. V was clipped by 0 bases and J by 12 bases, with 12 bases between them. Germline assignment: CDR1 MNHEY and CDR2 SVGEGT. This CDR3 is built from 13 residues. The CDR3 DNA is TGTGCCAGCAGTTACTCGGAAGGGAGTGTCCAGCATTTT. It codes for CASSYSEGSVQHF.

V usage is TRBV7-2 and J usage is TRBJ2-7; D is undetermined. CDR3 length: 14 amino acids. V was trimmed by 0 bases and J by 0 bases, leaving 6 bases between them. Germline loops: CDR1 SGHTA, CDR2 FQGNSA. The CDR3 coding sequence is TGTGCCAGCAGCTTAGCTCAAAGCTCCTACGAGCAGTACTTC. Residues: CASSLAQSSYEQYF.

There are a few counts of this clonotype. The V and J genes are TRBV5-1 and TRBJ2-3; TRBD2 agrees at 11 bases. CDR3 length: 14 amino acids. V shed 0 bases, J shed 11 bases, and the junction held 5 bases outside the gene matches. The germline CDR1 and CDR2 sequences are SGHRS and YFSETQ. The CDR3 region is CASSLVSGGAQQYF. The CDR3 DNA is TGCGCCAGCAGCTTGGTTAGCGGGGGGGCCCAGCAGTATTTT. The variable domain in full, with the rest retrieved from reference TRBV5-1 and TRBJ2-3, is KAGVTQTPRYLIKTRGQQVTLSCSPISGHRSVSWYQQTPGQGLQFLFEYFSETQRNKGNFPGRFSGRQFSNSRSEMNVSTLELGDSALYLCASSLVSGGAQQYFGPGTRLTVL.

V is TRBV12-3 or TRBV12-4 and J is TRBJ1-1; D not certain. The CDR3 totals 15 residues. The V end lost 4 bases, the J end lost 5 bases, and 17 bases lay between the germline ends. The CDR3: CASSYGGRALTEAFF. DNA for the CDR3: TGTGCCAGCAGTTACGGCGGACGGGCCCTAACTGAAGCTTTCTTT.

The sample holds a few counts of this clonotype. The genes are TRBV6-1 and TRBJ1-5; D ambiguous. Trimming removed 6 bases from V and 4 bases from J, with 7 bases in between. Germline V gene data show CDR1 as MNHNS and CDR2 as SASEGT. The CDR3 has 12 amino acids. CDR3 nucleotides: TGTGCCAGCAGACAGCTTAATCAGCCCCAGCATTTT. Its translation: CASRQLNQPQHF.

This clonotype was picked up a small number of times. V usage is TRBV18 and J usage is TRBJ2-3; D possibly corresponds to TRBD2 (6 bases). In germline, CDR1 is KGHSH, CDR2 LQKENI. V lost 2 bases and J 2 bases, leaving 11 bases between the germline ends. The CDR3 is made up of 15 amino acids. The DNA for the CDR3 is TGTGCCAGCTCACCAGACTCTAGCGACACAGATACGCAGTATTTT. Its protein is CASSPDSSDTDTQYF.

The CDR3 reads CASSSPDKGNTEAFF. In DNA, the CDR3 is TGTGCCAGCAGCTCACCGGATAAGGGAAACACTGAAGCTTTCTTT. V usage is TRBV6-1 and J usage is TRBJ1-1; D not certain. V was shortened by 6 bases and J by 2 bases, with 16 bases between the two germline ends. Germline CDR1 and CDR2: MNHNS and SASEGT. The CDR3 is made up of 15 amino acids.

This clonotype was observed a few times. CDR3 sequence reads: CSARDRRGASGELFF. Written as DNA, the CDR3 is TGCAGTGCTAGAGATCGAAGGGGGGCCTCCGGGGAGCTGTTTTTT. The chain employs TRBV20-1 and TRBJ2-2; D possibly matches TRBD1 or TRBD2 (6 bases each). Germline V CDR1 and CDR2: DFQATT, SNEGSKA (reference sequence). V was cut by 0 bases and J by 6 bases, with 14 bases left in between. This CDR3 region has 15 residues.

Regarding this clonotype: A much larger clonotype is one base distant, so this may be a read error. J is TRBJ2-2 and V is TRBV6-2 or TRBV6-3, with unresolved D. Germline values: CDR1 MNHEY, CDR2 SVGEGT. Trimming took off 10 bases at V and 9 bases at J, with 12 bases between the two ends. CDR3 size: 11 residues. In DNA, the CDR3 is TGTGCCATCAGGCAGGCCCGGGAGCTGTTTTTT. This gives the protein CAIRQARELFF.

In its sample, this clonotype was seen a few times. J is TRBJ2-2 and V is TRBV2, with D perhaps matching TRBD1 (5 bases). Germline V lookup: CDR1 SNHLY, CDR2 FYNNEI. The CDR3 length is 13 residues. V gave up 6 bases and J gave up 4 bases, with 9 bases separating them. In DNA, the CDR3 is TGTGCCAGCAGATATCAGGGCACCGGGGAGCTGTTTTTT. It specifies CASRYQGTGELFF.

Regarding this clonotype: A read error may be the cause here, since a much bigger clone is one base away. The V and J genes are TRBV20-1 and TRBJ1-1; D might be TRBD1 (6 bases). Germline CDR1 reads DFQATT; CDR2 reads SNEGSKA (reference sequence). CDR3 length equals 15 residues. For the CDR3, the DNA is TGCAGTGCTCGGCCTTCAGGGGCCGTGAATACTGAAGCTTTCTTT. It codes for CSARPSGAVNTEAFF.

The rearrangement uses TRBV10-3 and TRBJ2-2; 7 positions match TRBD1. V trimming: 4 bases; J trimming: 6 bases; junction bases outside the gene matches: 8. CDR1 is ENHRY, CDR2 SYGVKD, per germline. The CDR3 runs 15 residues. CDR3 DNA sequence: TGTGCCATCAGTGGACAACAGGGGCGGGCCGGGGAGCTGTTTTTT. Protein product: CAISGQQGRAGELFF.

The chain links TRBV20-1 to TRBJ2-7; TRBD1 aligns across 8 bases. Germline CDR1 and CDR2: DFQATT and SNEGSKA (reference sequence). The CDR3 is made up of 13 amino acids. Trimming removed 6 bases from V and 3 bases from J; junction bases left unmatched: 7. The DNA of the CDR3 is TGCAGTGCCCAAACCGACAGGGGCTACGAGCAGTACGTC. It is translated as CSAQTDRGYEQYV.

This clonotype was counted ten times or more. The genes are TRBV7-2 and TRBJ1-2, with TRBD1 identical over 8 bases. After removal of 1 base from V and 2 bases from J, the junction contained 3 bases not matched to a gene. This CDR3 has 15 residues. In germline, CDR1 is SGHTA, CDR2 FQGNSA. Here the CDR3 DNA reads TGTGCCAGCAGCTTAGGGACAGGGAGGAACTATGGCTACACCTTC. Translation gives CASSLGTGRNYGYTF. Filled out from reference TRBV7-2 and TRBJ1-2, the complete variable domain reads GAGVSQSPSNKVTEKGKDVELRCDPISGHTALYWYRQSLGQGLEFLIYFQGNSAPDKSGLPSDRFSAERTGGSVSTLTIQRTQQEDSAVYLCASSLGTGRNYGYTFGSGTRLTVV.

V gene TRBV11-2 combines with J gene TRBJ2-5; 9 nucleotides align to TRBD2. Germline values: CDR1 SGHAT, CDR2 FQNNGV. This CDR3 comprises 14 residues. Germline trimming cut 3 bases from V and 3 bases from J; bases unmatched to any gene: 2. The CDR3 coding sequence is TGTGCCAGCAGCTTCGCGGGGGGGAAAGAGACCCAGTACTTC. Residues: CASSFAGGKETQYF.

This clonotype was recorded many times. This chain links TRBV7-8 with TRBJ2-2, with unresolved D. The V gene's germline CDR1 is SGHVS and CDR2 FQNEAQ. The germline V and J ends were trimmed by 5 bases and 5 bases, with 15 bases remaining between them. The CDR3 is 15 residues long. CDR3 residues: CASSPGPWLTGELFF. CDR3 nucleotide sequence: TGTGCCAGCAGCCCAGGACCCTGGTTGACCGGGGAGCTGTTTTTT.

The chain is built from TRBV5-6 and TRBJ2-7; D remains ambiguous. The CDR3 has 15 residues. The V gene's germline CDR1 is SGHDT and CDR2 YYEEEE. V shed 4 bases and J shed 2 bases, with 16 bases lying between them. The CDR3 DNA sequence: TGTGCCAGCAGCCGGACCGTAATAACCCCCTACGAGCAGTACTTC. The encoded protein is CASSRTVITPYEQYF.

J is TRBJ1-6 and V is TRBV7-9; D is uncertain. The CDR3 contains 14 residues. Trimming shortened V by 0 bases and J by 6 bases, and 6 bases separated the two germline ends. Germline V lookup: CDR1 SEHNR, CDR2 FQNEAQ (reference sequence). The DNA for the CDR3 is TGTGCCAGCAGCTTAGCGCAGATTAATTCACCCCTCCACTTT. Its translation is CASSLAQINSPLHF.

This clonotype turned up a few times. The chain joins TRBV7-9 to TRBJ1-1; tentative D call: TRBD1 (6 bases). The CDR3 runs to 15 residues. The V gene's germline CDR1 is SEHNR and CDR2 FQNEAQ (reference sequence). The V and J ends lost 5 bases and 1 base respectively, with 14 bases between them. The CDR3 bases are TGTGCCAGCAGCCTAAAGGGGGGGCGGAACACTGAAGCTTTCTTT. Its translation is CASSLKGGRNTEAFF. Full variable domain (outside the CDR3, taken from reference TRBV7-9 and TRBJ1-1): DTGVSQNPRHKITKRGQNVTFRCDPISEHNRLYWYRQTLGQGPEFLTYFQNEAQLEKSRLLSDRFSAERPKGSFSTLEIQRTEQGDSAMYLCASSLKGGRNTEAFFGQGTRLTVV.

At least ten counts were recorded for this clonotype. The chain recombines TRBV7-2 with TRBJ1-5; D not resolved. The CDR3 consists of 15 residues. The germline V gene has CDR1 SGHTA and CDR2 FQGNSA. The V and J ends lost 2 bases and 4 bases respectively, with 12 bases between them. DNA of the CDR3: TGTGCCAGCAGCTTATACTCCGGCGTGAATCAGCCCCAGCATTTT. It codes for CASSLYSGVNQPQHF.